The 14 T cell receptor beta chains below were found in one sample sequenced in a study of blood T cell repertoires in COVID-19. The protocol was immunoSEQ multiplex PCR, while the TCRdb copy is restricted to in-frame clones and leaves out a portion. Of 250,000 to 400,000 clones in the sample, 88% are singletons; the top ten hold about 1.5%. Sequencing used peripheral blood. The source of these receptors is a woman younger than 45 with COVID-19, enrolled during active disease.

The chain links TRBV5-8 to TRBJ1-4; TRBD1 aligns across 9 bases. Germline assignment: CDR1 SGHTS and CDR2 YDEGEE. The length of the CDR3 is 15 residues. V gave up 2 bases and J gave up 8 bases; unmatched junction bases: 7. The CDR3 region is CASSFRGTGLEKLFF. CDR3 DNA: TGTGCCAGCAGCTTTCGCGGGACAGGGCTGGAAAAACTGTTTTTT.

This rearrangement joins TRBV3-1 (or the pseudogene TRBV3-2) to TRBJ2-3, with TRBD2 matching 7 bases. The germline CDR1 and CDR2 sequences are LGHDT and YNNKEL (reference sequence). The CDR3 is 15 amino acids. The trim removed 1 base at V and 4 bases at J, leaving 5 bases unmatched. CDR3 nucleotide sequence: TGTGCCAGCAGCCAAGTTTTTGGGGGGGCAGATACGCAGTATTTT. Its protein product is CASSQVFGGADTQYF.

The chain is built from TRBV7-6 and TRBJ2-5, with D tentatively TRBD2 (5 bases). Germline V CDR1 and CDR2: SGHVS, FNYEAQ. V was clipped by 6 bases and J by 2 bases, with 19 bases between them. This CDR3 has 16 residues. CDR3: CASSRPPSGLQETQYF. The CDR3 nucleotides read TGTGCCAGCAGTCGACCCCCCAGCGGCTTACAAGAGACCCAGTACTTC.

The J gene is TRBJ2-1, the V gene TRBV15, with D tentatively TRBD1 (5 bases). With 8 bases removed from V and 5 bases from J, the gap between germline ends came to 16 bases. The CDR3 extends over 14 amino acids. Germline V gene sequence: CDR1 LNHNV, CDR2 YYDKDF (reference sequence). CDR3 DNA: TGTGCCACCGGTTCAGGGAAAACGCACAATGAGCAGTTCTTC. Protein: CATGSGKTHNEQFF.

The chain uses TRBV7-9 and TRBJ1-1, with D tentatively TRBD1 (5 bases). CDR3 length: 12 residues. V shed 3 bases and J shed 7 bases, with 9 bases lying between them. The germline CDR1 and CDR2 sequences are SEHNR and FQNEAQ (reference sequence). CDR3 in DNA: TGTGCCAGCAGCTTTACAGGAATTGAAGCTTTCTTT. Translating it yields CASSFTGIEAFF.

The chain has TRBV28 and TRBJ2-7; possibly TRBD2 for D (6 bases). Per the germline V gene, CDR1 is MDHEN and CDR2 is SYDVKM. Trimming shortened V by 9 bases and J by 1 base, and 25 bases separated the two germline ends. CDR3 length: 17 residues. The chain's CDR3 is CARLLGGAQGPSYEQYV. The DNA of the CDR3 is TGTGCCAGGCTATTAGGAGGGGCCCAAGGACCGTCCTACGAGCAGTACGTC.

The J gene is TRBJ2-7, the V gene TRBV7-2; possibly TRBD1 for D (6 bases). Germline CDR1 reads SGHTA; CDR2 reads FQGNSA. The V end was cut by 2 bases, the J end by 3 bases, with 11 bases between. The CDR3 spans 14 residues. The CDR3 protein is CASSLYPGVYEQYF. As DNA, the CDR3 is TGTGCCAGCAGCTTATATCCAGGGGTCTACGAGCAGTACTTC.

The chain has TRBV3-1 (or the pseudogene TRBV3-2) and TRBJ1-5, with D possibly matching TRBD1 (5 bases). The germline V gene encodes CDR1 LGHDT and CDR2 YNNKEL (reference sequence). The CDR3 has 15 residues. As DNA, the CDR3 is TGTGCGCCAGCAGCCGGAGACAGATACACTCAGCCCCAGCATTTT. This sequence encodes CAPAAGDRYTQPQHF.

The chain couples TRBV4-3 to TRBJ1-2, with unresolved D. The germline CDR1 and CDR2 sequences are LGHNA and YSLEER. The V end was cut by 1 base, the J end by 8 bases, with 14 bases between. The CDR3 contains 14 residues. The CDR3 bases are TGCGCCAGCAGCCAAGGACTTAACCTGTGGGGCTACACCTTC. Translation gives CASSQGLNLWGYTF.

In this sample, this clone turned up a few times. The V gene is TRBV2, the J gene TRBJ1-6; D is perhaps TRBD1 (6 bases). CDR3 length: 16 residues. Trimming left V 7 bases short and J 11 bases short, with 24 bases between. Per the germline V gene, CDR1 is SNHLY and CDR2 is FYNNEI. The CDR3 loop reads CASKRGGRLDSTPLHF. CDR3 DNA sequence: TGTGCCAGCAAGAGGGGGGGGCGGCTCGATTCGACACCCCTCCACTTT.

The chain links TRBV6-5 to TRBJ1-2, with D maybe TRBD1 (6 bases). From germline, CDR1 is MNHEY and CDR2 SVGAGI. The CDR3 contains 15 residues. The V end lost 6 bases, the J end lost 0 bases, and 14 bases lay between the germline ends. The CDR3 coding sequence is TGTGCCAGCAGGCGAAGGGGGTCAACTAACTATGGCTACACCTTC. Protein: CASRRRGSTNYGYTF.

This clone was recorded only once. The gene calls are TRBV29-1 and TRBJ1-2, with D possibly matching TRBD1 (5 bases). Germline assignment: CDR1 SQVTM and CDR2 ANQGSEA. This CDR3 comprises 14 residues. The V gene lost 3 bases and the J gene lost 5 bases, with 16 bases spanning the gap. CDR3 coding DNA: TGCAGCGTTGACCTGGCGGGGGGGATATATGGCTACACCTTC. It encodes CSVDLAGGIYGYTF.

Turning to this clone: One junction end does not reproduce the germline sequence, and a read error may be involved. The rearrangement links TRBV7-2 to TRBJ2-5; TRBD2 aligns across 11 bases. From germline, CDR1 is SGHTA and CDR2 FQGNSA. CDR3 length: 12 amino acids. CDR3 sequence reads: CASSLAGGPQYF. In nucleotides, the CDR3 is TGTGCCAGCAGCCTAGCGGGGGGTCCCCAGTACTTC.

This rearrangement joins TRBV7-2 to TRBJ1-1, with D perhaps TRBD1 (5 bases). Trimming left V 4 bases short and J 2 bases short, with 14 bases between. The CDR3 loop spans 15 amino acids. Germline V CDR1 and CDR2: SGHTA, FQGNSA. The CDR3 spells CASSSQGNLNTEAFF. In DNA form, the CDR3 reads TGTGCCAGCAGCTCCCAGGGAAACTTAAACACTGAAGCTTTCTTT.